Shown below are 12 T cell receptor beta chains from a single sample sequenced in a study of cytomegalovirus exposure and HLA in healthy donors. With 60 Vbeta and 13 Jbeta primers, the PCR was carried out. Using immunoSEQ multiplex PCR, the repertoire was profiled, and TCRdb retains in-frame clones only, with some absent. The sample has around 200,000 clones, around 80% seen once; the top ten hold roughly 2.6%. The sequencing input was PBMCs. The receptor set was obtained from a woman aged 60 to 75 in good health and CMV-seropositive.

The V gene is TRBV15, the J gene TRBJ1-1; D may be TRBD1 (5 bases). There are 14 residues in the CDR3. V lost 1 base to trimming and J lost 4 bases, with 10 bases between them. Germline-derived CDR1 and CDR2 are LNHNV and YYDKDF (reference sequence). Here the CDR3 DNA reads TGTGCCACCAGCAGAGTCAGGGTAGGCACTGAAGCTTTCTTT. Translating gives CATSRVRVGTEAFF.

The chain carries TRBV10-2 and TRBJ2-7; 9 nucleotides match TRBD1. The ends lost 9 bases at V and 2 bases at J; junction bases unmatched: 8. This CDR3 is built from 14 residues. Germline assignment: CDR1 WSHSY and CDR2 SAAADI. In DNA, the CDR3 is TGCGCCAGTAGTCCCGGGACAGGGACCTACGAGCAGTACTTC. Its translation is CASSPGTGTYEQYF.

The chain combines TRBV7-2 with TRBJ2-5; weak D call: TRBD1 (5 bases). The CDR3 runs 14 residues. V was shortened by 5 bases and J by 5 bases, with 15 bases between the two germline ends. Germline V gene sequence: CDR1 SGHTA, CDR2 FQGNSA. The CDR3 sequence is CASSVGPSRETQYF. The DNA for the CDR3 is TGTGCCAGCAGCGTGGGGCCCAGTCGGGAGACCCAGTACTTC.

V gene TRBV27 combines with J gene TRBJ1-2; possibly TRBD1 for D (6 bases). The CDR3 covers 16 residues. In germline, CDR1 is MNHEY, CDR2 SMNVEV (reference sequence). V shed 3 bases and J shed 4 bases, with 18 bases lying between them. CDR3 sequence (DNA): TGTGCCAGCAGTTTCGGCAGGGGTTATACTCGCTATGGCTACACCTTC. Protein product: CASSFGRGYTRYGYTF.

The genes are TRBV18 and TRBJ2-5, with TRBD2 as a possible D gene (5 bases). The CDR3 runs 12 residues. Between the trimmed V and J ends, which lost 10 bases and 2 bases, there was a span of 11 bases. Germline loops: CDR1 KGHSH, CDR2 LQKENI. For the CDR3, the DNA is TGTGCCACGGGAACAGATCAAGAGACCCAGTACTTC. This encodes CATGTDQETQYF.

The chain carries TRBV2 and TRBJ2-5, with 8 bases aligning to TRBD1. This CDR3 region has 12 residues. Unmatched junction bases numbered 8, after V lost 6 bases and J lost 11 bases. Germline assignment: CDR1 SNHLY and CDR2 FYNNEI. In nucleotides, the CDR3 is TGTGCCAGCAGGGGAACAGGGGGTGAGCAGTACTTC. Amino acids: CASRGTGGEQYF.

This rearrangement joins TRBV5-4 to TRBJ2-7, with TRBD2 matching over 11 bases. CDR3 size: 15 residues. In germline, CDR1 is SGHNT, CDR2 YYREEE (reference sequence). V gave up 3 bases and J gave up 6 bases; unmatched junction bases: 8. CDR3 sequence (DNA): TGTGCCAGCAGCTGGCCGGGACTAGCGGCCGCCGAGCAGTACTTC. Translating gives CASSWPGLAAAEQYF. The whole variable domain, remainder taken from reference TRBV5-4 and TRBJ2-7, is ETGVTQSPTHLIKTRGQQVTLRCSSQSGHNTVSWYQQALGQGPQFIFQYYREEENGRGNFPPRFSGLQFPNYSSELNVNALELDDSALYLCASSWPGLAAAEQYFGPGTRLTVT.

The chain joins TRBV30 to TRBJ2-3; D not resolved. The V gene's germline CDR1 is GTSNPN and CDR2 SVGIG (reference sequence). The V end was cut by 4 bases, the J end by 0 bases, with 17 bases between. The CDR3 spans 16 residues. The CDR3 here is CAWTGRGGQSTDTQYF. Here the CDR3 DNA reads TGTGCCTGGACCGGCCGAGGCGGTCAGAGCACAGATACGCAGTATTTT.

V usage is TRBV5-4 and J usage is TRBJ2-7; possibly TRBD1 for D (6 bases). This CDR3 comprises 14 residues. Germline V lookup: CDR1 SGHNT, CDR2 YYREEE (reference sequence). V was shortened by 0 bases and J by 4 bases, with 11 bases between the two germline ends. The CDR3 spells CASSLEQGRYEQYF. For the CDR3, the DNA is TGTGCCAGCAGCTTGGAACAGGGTCGGTACGAGCAGTACTTC.

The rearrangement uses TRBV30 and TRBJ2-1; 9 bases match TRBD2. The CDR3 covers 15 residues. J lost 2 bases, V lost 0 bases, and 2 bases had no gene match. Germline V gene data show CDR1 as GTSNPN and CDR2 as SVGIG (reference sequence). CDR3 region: CAWSVLAGPYNEQFF. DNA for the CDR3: TGTGCCTGGAGTGTACTAGCGGGTCCCTACAATGAGCAGTTCTTC.

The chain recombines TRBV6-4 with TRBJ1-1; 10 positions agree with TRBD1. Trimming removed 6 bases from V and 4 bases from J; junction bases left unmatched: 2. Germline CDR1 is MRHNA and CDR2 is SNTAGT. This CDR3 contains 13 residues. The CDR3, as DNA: TGTGCCAGCAGAGGACAGGGGGGCACTGAAGCTTTCTTT. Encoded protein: CASRGQGGTEAFF.

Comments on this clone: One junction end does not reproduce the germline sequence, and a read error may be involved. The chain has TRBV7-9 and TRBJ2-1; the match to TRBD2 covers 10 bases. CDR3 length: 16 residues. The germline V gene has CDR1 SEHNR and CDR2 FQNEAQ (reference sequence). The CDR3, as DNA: TGTTCCAGCAGCTTAACTAGCGGGGCTACCTACAATGAGCAGTTCTTC. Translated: CSSSLTSGATYNEQFF.